This T cell receptor (beta chain) was sequenced in a study of blood T cell repertoires in COVID-19. Study context: Researchers got acute and convalescent COVID-19 samples from the United States, Italy and Spain. In each case, the material was cDNA or gDNA derived from T cells, B-cell-depleted T cells, or PBMCs.

Profiling relied on immunoSEQ multiplex PCR, and the TCRdb table lists in-frame clones only, not all of them. The sample lists 160,000 or so clones; around 87% were seen once. This CDR3 is 16 amino acids long. Trimming removed 0 bases from V and 1 base from J; junction bases left unmatched: 6. Germline lookup yields CDR1 SGDLS and CDR2 YYNGEE. It was during active infection that Seattle patients were enrolled and then longitudinally followed. This receptor was taken from a woman in her 70s with COVID-19, enrolled during active disease. The sample taken for sequencing was peripheral blood. The chain couples TRBV9 to TRBJ2-5; 7 bases line up with TRBD2. CDR3 in DNA: TGTGCCAGCAGCGTAGGAACTAGCGTGGGCCAAGAGACCCAGTACTTC. Protein: CASSVGTSVGQETQYF. Looking up the rest from reference TRBV9 and TRBJ2-5 gives the full variable domain: DSGVTQTPKHLITATGQRVTLRCSPRSGDLSVYWYQQSLDQGLQFLIQYYNGEERAKGNILERFSAQQFPDLHSELNLSSLELGDSALYFCASSVGTSVGQETQYFGPGTRLLVL.